A selection of T cell receptor beta chains follows, all from one sample in a study of radiotherapy plus CTLA-4 blockade in lung cancer. Method: immunoSEQ multiplex PCR; TCRdb's copy keeps in-frame clones and lacks some. The sample has about 120,000 clones, about nine tenths seen once. The sequencing here drew on peripheral blood, taken from a patient treated with radiotherapy plus ipilimumab. Receptor source: a human donor with non-small cell lung cancer that progressed on radiotherapy plus ipilimumab. The CDR3 runs from the conserved cysteine through the conserved F or W. The order of the fields is CDR3 DNA, CDR3 protein, V gene, D gene, J gene, clone size. D genes are given only for firm matches. The size of a clone is reported for some rows only, either as once, few or many, or as a class for expanded clones.

DNA: TGCGCCAGCAGCCCCCTAGCGGGGGGCAATTACAATGAGCAGTTCTTC
CDR3: CASSPLAGGNYNEQFF
V: TRBV4-1
D: TRBD2
J: TRBJ2-1
size: .

DNA: TGCGCCAGCAGCCCCGGGGGGGACTATGGCTACACCTTC
CDR3: CASSPGGDYGYTF
V: TRBV23-1
D: .
J: TRBJ1-2
size: .

DNA: TGTGCCAGCGTTTCAGTGGGAGAGACCCAGTACTTC
CDR3: CASVSVGETQYF
V: TRBV28
D: .
J: TRBJ2-5
size: .

DNA: TGTGCCAGCAGTTTATCCTTACTAGCGTCACAAGAGACCCAGTACTTC
CDR3: CASSLSLLASQETQYF
V: TRBV28
D: TRBD2
J: TRBJ2-5
size: .

DNA: TGCGCCAGCAGTGGCGGGGGCGCCTACAATGAGCAGTTCTTC
CDR3: CASSGGGAYNEQFF
V: TRBV5-1
D: .
J: TRBJ2-1
size: .

DNA: TGCGCCAGCAGCCTAAGTGGGGTTAGCACAGATACGCAGTATTTT
CDR3: CASSLSGVSTDTQYF
V: TRBV5-1
D: .
J: TRBJ2-3
size: .

DNA: TGTGCCAGCAGCCTCATGAGCCAAGGGAGTGGCACTGAAGCTTTCTTT
CDR3: CASSLMSQGSGTEAFF
V: TRBV9
D: .
J: TRBJ1-1
size: .

DNA: TGTGCCAGCAAGGGACGGGTGAACACTGAAGCTTTCTTT
CDR3: CASKGRVNTEAFF
V: TRBV2
D: .
J: TRBJ1-1
size: .

DNA: TGTGCCAGCAGTTTAAGTCCTAGTCAGTATGAGCAGTTCTTC
CDR3: CASSLSPSQYEQFF
V: TRBV28
D: .
J: TRBJ2-1
size: .

DNA: TGTGCCAGCAGTGGCAGGGTGAACACCGGGGAGCTGTTTTTT
CDR3: CASSGRVNTGELFF
V: TRBV25-1
D: .
J: TRBJ2-2
size: .

DNA: TGTGCCAGCTCACTCACCCAGCTTGGGGATGAGCAGTTCTTC
CDR3: CASSLTQLGDEQFF
V: TRBV18
D: .
J: TRBJ2-1
size: .

DNA: TGTGCCAGTAGTTTCCAGGGCAATCAGCCCCAGCATTTT
CDR3: CASSFQGNQPQHF
V: TRBV19
D: .
J: TRBJ1-5
size: .

DNA: TGCGCCAGCTCCCCGGGTGGGGGGGGCACTATCCGATCCTACAATGAGCAGTTCTTC
CDR3: CASSPGGGGTIRSYNEQFF
V: TRBV5-1
D: .
J: TRBJ2-1
size: .

DNA: TGCGCCAGCAGTGAGCGGCGGGCCCAAAATGAGCAGTTCTTC
CDR3: CASSERRAQNEQFF
V: TRBV10-2
D: .
J: TRBJ2-1
size: .

DNA: TGTGCCAGCCGGAGGGGGACAGATCCTTACAATGAGCAGTTCTTC
CDR3: CASRRGTDPYNEQFF
V: TRBV2
D: .
J: TRBJ2-1
size: .

DNA: TGTGCCAGCAGTGACCGGGACAGATGGGGCTACACCTTC
CDR3: CASSDRDRWGYTF
V: TRBV6-5
D: TRBD1
J: TRBJ1-2
size: once

DNA: TGTGCCAGCAGCTTCTCCCCGGGGGCCAACGTCCTGACTTTC
CDR3: CASSFSPGANVLTF
V: TRBV5-6
D: .
J: TRBJ2-6
size: .